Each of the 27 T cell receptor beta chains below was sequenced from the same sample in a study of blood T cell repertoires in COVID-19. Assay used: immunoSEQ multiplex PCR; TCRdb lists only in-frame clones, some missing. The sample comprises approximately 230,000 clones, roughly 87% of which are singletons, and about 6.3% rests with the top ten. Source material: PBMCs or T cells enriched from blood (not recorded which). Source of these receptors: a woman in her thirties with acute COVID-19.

CDR3 in DNA: TGTGCCAGCAGCCTCAGGGCGGGAGGGACAAATGAGCAGTTCTTC. This codes for CASSLRAGGTNEQFF. This chain links TRBV7-3 with TRBJ2-1; 9 bases align to TRBD2. CDR1 and CDR2 (germline): SGHTA, FQGTGA. The V gene end was trimmed by 5 bases and the J gene end by 7 bases; junction bases not matched to a gene: 9. The CDR3 spans 15 residues.

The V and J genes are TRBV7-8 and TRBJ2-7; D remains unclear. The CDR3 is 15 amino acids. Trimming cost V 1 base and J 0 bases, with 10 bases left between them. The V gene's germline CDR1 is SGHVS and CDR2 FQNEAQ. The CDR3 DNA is TGTGCCAGCAGCTTAGATCTGACTCCCTCCTACGAGCAGTACTTC. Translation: CASSLDLTPSYEQYF.

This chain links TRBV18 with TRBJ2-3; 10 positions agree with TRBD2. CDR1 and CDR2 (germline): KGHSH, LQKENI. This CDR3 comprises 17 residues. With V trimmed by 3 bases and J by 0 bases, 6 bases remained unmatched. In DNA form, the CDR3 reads TGTGCCAGCTCACCTTTGCCACTAGCGGGGAGCACAGATACGCAGTATTTT. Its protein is CASSPLPLAGSTDTQYF.

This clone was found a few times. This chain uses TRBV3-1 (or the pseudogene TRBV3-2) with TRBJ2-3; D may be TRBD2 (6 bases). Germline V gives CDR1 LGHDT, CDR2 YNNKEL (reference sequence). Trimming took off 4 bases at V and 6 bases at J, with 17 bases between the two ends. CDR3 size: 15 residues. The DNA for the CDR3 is TGTGCCAGCAGCCCCTTAAAGGACTATCGGGATACGCAGTATTTT. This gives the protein CASSPLKDYRDTQYF.

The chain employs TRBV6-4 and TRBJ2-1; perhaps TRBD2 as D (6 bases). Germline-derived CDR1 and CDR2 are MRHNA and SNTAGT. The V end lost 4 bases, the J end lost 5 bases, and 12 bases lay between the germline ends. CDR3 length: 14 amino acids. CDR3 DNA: TGTGCCAGCAGTGTCCTGGGGGGTAACAATGAGCAGTTCTTC. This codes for CASSVLGGNNEQFF.

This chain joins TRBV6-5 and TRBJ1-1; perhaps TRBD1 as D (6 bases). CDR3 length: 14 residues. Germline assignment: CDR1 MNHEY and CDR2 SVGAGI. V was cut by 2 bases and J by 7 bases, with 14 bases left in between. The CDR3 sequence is CASSYRSGVGEAFF. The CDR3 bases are TGTGCCAGCAGTTACCGATCAGGGGTCGGTGAAGCTTTCTTT.

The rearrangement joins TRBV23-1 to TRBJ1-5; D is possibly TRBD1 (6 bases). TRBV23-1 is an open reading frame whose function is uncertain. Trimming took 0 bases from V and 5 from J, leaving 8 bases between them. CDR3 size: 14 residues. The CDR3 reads CASSQSRGDQPQHF. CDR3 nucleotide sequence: TGCGCCAGCAGTCAATCCAGGGGTGATCAGCCCCAGCATTTT.

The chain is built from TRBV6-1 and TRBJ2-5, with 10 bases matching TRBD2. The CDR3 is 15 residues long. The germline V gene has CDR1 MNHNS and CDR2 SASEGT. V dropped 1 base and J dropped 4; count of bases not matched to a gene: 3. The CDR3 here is CASSEEAGGPETQYF. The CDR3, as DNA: TGTGCCAGCAGTGAAGAAGCGGGGGGGCCAGAGACCCAGTACTTC.

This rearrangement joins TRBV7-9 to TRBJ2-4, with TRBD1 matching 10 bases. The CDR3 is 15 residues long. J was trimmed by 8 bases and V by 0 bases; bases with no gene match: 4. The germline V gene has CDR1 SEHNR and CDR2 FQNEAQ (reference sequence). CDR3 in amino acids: CASSLAGQGRDIQYF. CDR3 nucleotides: TGTGCCAGCAGCTTAGCGGGACAGGGGAGGGACATTCAGTACTTC.

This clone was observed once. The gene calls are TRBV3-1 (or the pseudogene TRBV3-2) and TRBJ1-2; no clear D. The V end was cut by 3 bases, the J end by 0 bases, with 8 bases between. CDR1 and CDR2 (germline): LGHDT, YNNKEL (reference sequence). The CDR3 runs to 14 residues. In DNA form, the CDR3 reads TGTGCCAGCAGCCATCGAGCGACTAACTATGGCTACACCTTC. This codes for CASSHRATNYGYTF.

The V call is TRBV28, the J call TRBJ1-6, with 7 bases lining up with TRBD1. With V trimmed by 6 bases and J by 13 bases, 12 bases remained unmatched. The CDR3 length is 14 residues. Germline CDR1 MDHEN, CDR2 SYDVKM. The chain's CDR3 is CASRPGTVDRPLHF. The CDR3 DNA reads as TGTGCCAGCAGGCCCGGGACAGTGGATCGGCCCCTCCACTTT.

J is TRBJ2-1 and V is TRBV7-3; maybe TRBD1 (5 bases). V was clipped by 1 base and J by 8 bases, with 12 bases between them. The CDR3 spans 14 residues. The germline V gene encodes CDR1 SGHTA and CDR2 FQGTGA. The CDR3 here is CASSLRTRGDEQFF. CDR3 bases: TGTGCCAGCAGCTTAAGGACACGCGGCGATGAGCAGTTCTTC.

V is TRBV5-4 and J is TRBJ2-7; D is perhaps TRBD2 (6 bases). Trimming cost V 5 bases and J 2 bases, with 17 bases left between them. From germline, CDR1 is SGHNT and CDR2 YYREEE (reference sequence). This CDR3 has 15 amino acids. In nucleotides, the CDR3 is TGTGCCAGCAGTTTTTCTACGGGACTGACCTACGAGCAGTACTTC. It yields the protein CASSFSTGLTYEQYF.

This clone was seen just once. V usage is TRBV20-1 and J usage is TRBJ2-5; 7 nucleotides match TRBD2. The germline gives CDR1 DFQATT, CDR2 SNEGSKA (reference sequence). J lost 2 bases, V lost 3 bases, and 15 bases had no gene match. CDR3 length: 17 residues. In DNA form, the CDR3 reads TGCAGTGCTAGTTCCGTAAATGAGCCGGGACTACAAGAGACCCAGTACTTC. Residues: CSASSVNEPGLQETQYF.

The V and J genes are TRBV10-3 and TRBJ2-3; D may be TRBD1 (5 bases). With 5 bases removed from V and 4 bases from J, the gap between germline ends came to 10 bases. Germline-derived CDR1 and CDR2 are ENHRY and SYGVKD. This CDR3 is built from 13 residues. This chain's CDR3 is CAISKGYADTQYF. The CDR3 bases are TGTGCCATCAGTAAGGGGTACGCAGATACGCAGTATTTT.

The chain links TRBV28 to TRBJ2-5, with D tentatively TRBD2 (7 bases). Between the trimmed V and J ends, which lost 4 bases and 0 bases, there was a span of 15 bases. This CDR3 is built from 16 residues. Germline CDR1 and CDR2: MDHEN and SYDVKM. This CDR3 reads CASSSAEGGYQETQYF. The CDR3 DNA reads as TGTGCCAGCAGTTCCGCCGAGGGGGGGTACCAAGAGACCCAGTACTTC.

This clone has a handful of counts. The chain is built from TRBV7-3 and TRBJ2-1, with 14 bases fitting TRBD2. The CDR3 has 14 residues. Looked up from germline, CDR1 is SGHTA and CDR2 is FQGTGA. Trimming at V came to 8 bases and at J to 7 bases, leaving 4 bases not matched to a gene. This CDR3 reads CASGLAGGLNEQFF. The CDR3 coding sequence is TGTGCCAGCGGACTAGCGGGAGGATTGAATGAGCAGTTCTTC.

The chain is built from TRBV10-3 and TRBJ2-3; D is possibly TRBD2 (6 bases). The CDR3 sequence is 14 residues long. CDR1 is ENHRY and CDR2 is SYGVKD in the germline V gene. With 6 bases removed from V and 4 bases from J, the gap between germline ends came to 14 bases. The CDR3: CAIRGSGGADTQYF. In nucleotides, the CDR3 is TGTGCCATCAGGGGGTCGGGCGGGGCAGATACGCAGTATTTT.

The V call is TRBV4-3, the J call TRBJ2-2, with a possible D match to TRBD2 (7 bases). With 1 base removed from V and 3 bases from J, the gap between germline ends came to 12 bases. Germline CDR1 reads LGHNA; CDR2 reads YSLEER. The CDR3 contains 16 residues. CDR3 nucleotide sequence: TGCGCCAGCAGCCAAGTTGCGGGGGCGGACACCGGGGAGCTGTTTTTT. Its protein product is CASSQVAGADTGELFF.

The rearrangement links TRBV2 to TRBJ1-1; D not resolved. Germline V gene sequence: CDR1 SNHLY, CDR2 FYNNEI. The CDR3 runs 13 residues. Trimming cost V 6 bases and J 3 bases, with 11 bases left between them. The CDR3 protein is CASSPEGYTEAFF. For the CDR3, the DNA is TGTGCCAGCAGCCCTGAGGGCTACACTGAAGCTTTCTTT.

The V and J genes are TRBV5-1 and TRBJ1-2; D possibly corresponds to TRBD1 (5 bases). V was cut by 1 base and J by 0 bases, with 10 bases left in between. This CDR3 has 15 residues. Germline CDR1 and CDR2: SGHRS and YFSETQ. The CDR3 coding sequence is TGCGCCAGCAGCTTGACAGGCGCGACTAACTATGGCTACACCTTC. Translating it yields CASSLTGATNYGYTF. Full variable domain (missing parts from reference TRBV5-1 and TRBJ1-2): KAGVTQTPRYLIKTRGQQVTLSCSPISGHRSVSWYQQTPGQGLQFLFEYFSETQRNKGNFPGRFSGRQFSNSRSEMNVSTLELGDSALYLCASSLTGATNYGYTFGSGTRLTVV.

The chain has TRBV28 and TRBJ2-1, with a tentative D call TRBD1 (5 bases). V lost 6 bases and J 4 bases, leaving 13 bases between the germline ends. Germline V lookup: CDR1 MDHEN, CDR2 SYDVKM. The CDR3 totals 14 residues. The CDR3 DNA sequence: TGTGCCAGCAGAGCAGGGATCCCTTACAATGAGCAGTTCTTC. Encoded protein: CASRAGIPYNEQFF.

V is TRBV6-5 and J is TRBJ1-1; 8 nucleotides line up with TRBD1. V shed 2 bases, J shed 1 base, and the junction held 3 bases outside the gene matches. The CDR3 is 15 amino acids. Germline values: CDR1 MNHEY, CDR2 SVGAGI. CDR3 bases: TGTGCCAGCAGTTACGGGGGGACAGGGAACACTGAAGCTTTCTTT. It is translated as CASSYGGTGNTEAFF.

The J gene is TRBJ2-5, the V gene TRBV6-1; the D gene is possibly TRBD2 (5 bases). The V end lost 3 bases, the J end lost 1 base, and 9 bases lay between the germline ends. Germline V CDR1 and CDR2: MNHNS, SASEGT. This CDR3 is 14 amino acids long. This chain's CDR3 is CASSDIGGQETQYF. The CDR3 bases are TGTGCCAGCAGTGATATCGGAGGCCAAGAGACCCAGTACTTC.

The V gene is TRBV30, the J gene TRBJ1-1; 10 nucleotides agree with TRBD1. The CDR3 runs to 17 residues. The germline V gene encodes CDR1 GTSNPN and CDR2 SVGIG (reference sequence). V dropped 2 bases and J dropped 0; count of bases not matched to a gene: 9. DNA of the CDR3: TGTGCCTGGAGTCGCGACAGGGGGCGAGGGGTGAACACTGAAGCTTTCTTT. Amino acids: CAWSRDRGRGVNTEAFF.

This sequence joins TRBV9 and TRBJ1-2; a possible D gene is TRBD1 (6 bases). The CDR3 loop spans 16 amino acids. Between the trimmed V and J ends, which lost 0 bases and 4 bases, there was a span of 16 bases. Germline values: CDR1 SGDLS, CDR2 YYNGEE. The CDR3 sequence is CASSVGGPRGSYGYTF. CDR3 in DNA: TGTGCCAGCAGCGTAGGCGGACCAAGGGGGAGCTATGGCTACACCTTC.

CDR3 protein: CASSQQGGTEAFF. The CDR3 coding sequence is TGTGCCAGCTCACAACAGGGCGGCACTGAAGCTTTCTTT. The chain joins TRBV18 to TRBJ1-1; perhaps TRBD1 as D (6 bases). V was cut by 4 bases and J by 4 bases, with 10 bases left in between. The CDR3 covers 13 residues. Germline V lookup: CDR1 KGHSH, CDR2 LQKENI.